These 8 T cell receptor beta chains were all obtained from the same sample, sequenced in a study of identical twins. Each CDR3 protein gets one entry after TCRdb re-called the 5' RACE reads with MiXCR. The repertoire includes roughly 720,000 distinct CDR3 sequences, 18% of them detected once, and around 13% sits in the top ten. This sample was shared with a second study, whose subject was T cells expressing NK-cell markers.

The sequenced sample was PBMCs. The receptors shown here come from a woman between 18 and 29 years old in good health.

The chain joins TRBV20-1 to TRBJ2-3; no firm D call. The CDR3 has 13 residues. Trimming removed 3 bases from V and 1 base from J, with 8 bases in between. Germline V gives CDR1 DFQATT, CDR2 SNEGSKA (reference sequence). The CDR3 here is CSARKGGTDTQYF. DNA of the CDR3: TGCAGTGCTAGGAAAGGCGGCACAGATACGCAGTATTTT.

CDR3 region: CASAYRGNPPEQYF. CDR3 coding DNA: TGTGCCAGCGCATACAGGGGGAACCCGCCCGAGCAGTACTTC. The chain combines TRBV12-3 or TRBV12-4 with TRBJ2-7, with 8 bases aligning to TRBD1. This CDR3 is 14 amino acids long. J gave up 6 bases and V 8 bases, and 12 bases lay outside the gene matches.

The rearrangement joins TRBV6-2 or TRBV6-3 to TRBJ2-2; D not resolved. CDR1 and CDR2 from the germline V gene are MNHEY and SVGEGT. V was pared by 7 bases and J by 1 base, with 7 bases between. The CDR3 runs 13 residues. The CDR3 DNA follows: TGTGCCAGCAATTCGCTGAACACCGGGGAGCTGTTTTTT. This sequence encodes CASNSLNTGELFF.

This clonotype has just a few counts. This chain connects TRBV5-1 to TRBJ2-1, with D perhaps being TRBD1 or TRBD2 (5 bases each). The V end was cut by 0 bases, the J end by 9 bases, with 16 bases between. CDR3 size: 15 residues. From germline, CDR1 is SGHRS and CDR2 YFSETQ. CDR3 amino acids: CASSLVIQGSGEQFF. CDR3 coding DNA: TGCGCCAGCAGCTTGGTTATCCAGGGCAGCGGTGAGCAGTTCTTC.

This clonotype was counted a few times. CDR3 sequence reads: CASSRTSGVGETQYF. The CDR3, as DNA: TGTGCCAGCAGCCGAACTTCGGGGGTCGGGGAGACCCAGTACTTC. V gene TRBV11-2 combines with J gene TRBJ2-5; the D gene is possibly TRBD2 (6 bases). This CDR3 is built from 15 residues. V was shortened by 5 bases and J by 5 bases, with 18 bases between the two germline ends. In germline, CDR1 is SGHAT, CDR2 FQNNGV.

This chain joins TRBV6-1 and TRBJ2-5; TRBD2 aligns across 7 bases. Per the germline V gene, CDR1 is MNHNS and CDR2 is SASEGT. The V gene end was trimmed by 6 bases and the J gene end by 6 bases; junction bases not matched to a gene: 7. The CDR3 spans 13 residues. The CDR3 nucleotides are TGTGCCAGCAGCCCCCCGGGACTACAGACCCAGTACTTC. It yields the protein CASSPPGLQTQYF.

This clonotype was counted between two and nine times. The chain has TRBV24-1 and TRBJ2-5; D remains unclear. Germline lookup yields CDR1 KGHDR and CDR2 SFDVKD. This CDR3 has 18 residues. Deletions cut 3 bases from V and 4 bases from J, with 23 bases between. The CDR3 region has the DNA TGTGCCACCAGTGATCCCCCGGCAAAAGGAATGGGGATAGAGACCCAGTACTTC. Its protein product is CATSDPPAKGMGIETQYF.

This chain joins TRBV19 and TRBJ1-4; D may be TRBD1 (6 bases). V lost 5 bases, J lost 10 bases, and 20 bases lay in between. The CDR3 is 15 amino acids. Per germline, CDR1 LNHDA and CDR2 SQIVND (reference sequence). CDR3: CASSATGIGSRKLFF. The CDR3, as DNA: TGTGCCAGTAGTGCTACAGGGATTGGTTCGAGAAAACTGTTTTTT.